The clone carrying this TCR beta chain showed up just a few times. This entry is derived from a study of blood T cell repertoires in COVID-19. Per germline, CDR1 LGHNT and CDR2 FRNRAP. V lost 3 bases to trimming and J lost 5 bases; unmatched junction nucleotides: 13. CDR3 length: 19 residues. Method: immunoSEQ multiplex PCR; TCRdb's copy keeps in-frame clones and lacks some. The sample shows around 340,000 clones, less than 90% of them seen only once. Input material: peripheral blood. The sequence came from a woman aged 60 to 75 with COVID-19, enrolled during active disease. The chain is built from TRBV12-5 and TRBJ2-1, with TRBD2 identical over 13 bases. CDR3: CASGLRLAGGRGPDNEQFF. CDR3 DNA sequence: TGTGCTAGTGGTTTAAGACTAGCGGGGGGTCGAGGACCCGACAATGAGCAGTTCTTC.